Each of the 8 T cell receptor beta chains below was sequenced from the same sample in a study of T cells in Graves' hyperthyroidism and ophthalmopathy. Amplification of TCR beta CDR3 regions was performed using RNA transcripts as template. Primed by the HTBI set, a first-round RT-PCR was run on the TCR CDR3. TCRdb re-derived calls from the multiplex PCR reads in MiXCR, one entry per CDR3 protein. Counted here are 400,000 to 500,000 distinct CDR3 sequences, about 15% occurring once; the ten biggest clones make up roughly 13%. Sequencing was carried out using blood. These receptors all come from a man younger than 35 with Graves' ophthalmopathy.

This clonotype has a count of ten or more. The chain combines TRBV27 with TRBJ2-2, with D perhaps matching TRBD2 (6 bases). V gave up 2 bases and J gave up 2 bases, with 9 bases separating them. This CDR3 spans 15 amino acids. Germline loops: CDR1 MNHEY, CDR2 SMNVEV (reference sequence). CDR3 in amino acids: CASSLGGGNTGELFF. CDR3 nucleotide sequence: TGTGCCAGCAGTTTAGGGGGAGGAAACACCGGGGAGCTGTTTTTT.

There are a few counts of this clonotype. V gene TRBV5-6 combines with J gene TRBJ2-2, with D tentatively TRBD2 (5 bases). Germline values: CDR1 SGHDT, CDR2 YYEEEE. CDR3 length: 14 residues. V was cut by 4 bases and J by 3 bases, with 10 bases left in between. CDR3 region: CASSTPGDTGELFF. For the CDR3, the DNA is TGTGCCAGCAGCACCCCCGGGGACACCGGGGAGCTGTTTTTT. Together with reference TRBV5-6 and TRBJ2-2, the CDR3 gives the full variable domain: DAGVTQSPTHLIKTRGQQVTLRCSPKSGHDTVSWYQQALGQGPQFIFQYYEEEERQRGNFPDRFSGHQFPNYSSELNVNALLLGDSALYLCASSTPGDTGELFFGEGSRLTVL.

This clonotype was seen ten or more times. The rearrangement links TRBV3-1 to TRBJ2-7, with D perhaps TRBD1 (6 bases). CDR1 LGHDT and CDR2 YNNKEL come from the germline V gene (reference sequence). The V end was cut by 4 bases, the J end by 3 bases, with 10 bases between. This CDR3 region has 13 residues. This CDR3 reads CASSPGTHYEQYF. In DNA, the CDR3 is TGTGCCAGCAGCCCCGGGACACACTACGAGCAGTACTTC.

This clonotype was counted many times. The genes are TRBV7-3 and TRBJ2-2; no reliable D call. Trimming pared 4 bases from V and 2 bases from J, leaving 5 bases between. There are 13 residues in the CDR3. CDR1 SGHTA and CDR2 FQGTGA come from the germline V gene. The CDR3 coding sequence is TGTGCCAGCAGCTCAGATAACACCGGGGAGCTGTTTTTT. Its translation: CASSSDNTGELFF.

This clonotype was detected ten times or more. This chain uses TRBV20-1 with TRBJ2-5; 8 nucleotides align to TRBD2. V gave up 0 bases and J gave up 4 bases; unmatched junction bases: 13. This CDR3 region has 17 residues. Germline V lookup: CDR1 DFQATT, CDR2 SNEGSKA (reference sequence). CDR3 region: CSARDLPGGGPRETQYF. The DNA for the CDR3 is TGCAGTGCTAGAGATCTCCCTGGCGGGGGGCCCCGAGAGACCCAGTACTTC.

This clonotype came up many times. The genes are TRBV7-2 and TRBJ2-5; D unclear. The germline V gene has CDR1 SGHTA and CDR2 FQGNSA. V lost 5 bases and J 7 bases, leaving 11 bases between the germline ends. CDR3 length equals 12 residues. CDR3 protein: CASSREWGTQYF. The CDR3 DNA follows: TGTGCCAGCAGCCGAGAGTGGGGGACCCAGTACTTC.

With regard to this clonotype: A read error is possible here, since a much larger clone lies one base away. The gene calls are TRBV29-1 and TRBJ2-7; 9 bases are a match to TRBD1. Germline lookup yields CDR1 SQVTM and CDR2 ANQGSEA. The V and J ends lost 3 bases and 7 bases, in that order; junction bases with no gene match: 7. The CDR3 extends over 13 amino acids. The CDR3 sequence: CSVEDRGGREQYF. CDR3 nucleotides: TGCAGCGTTGAGGACAGGGGTGGTAGAGAGCAGTACTTC.

As concerns this clonotype: A much more abundant neighbour one base away suggests this may be a read error. This chain joins TRBV29-1 and TRBJ2-6; D is perhaps TRBD1 (5 bases). Trimming took off 5 bases at V and 4 bases at J, with 9 bases between the two ends. This CDR3 region has 13 residues. CDR1 is SQVTM, CDR2 ANQGSEA, per germline. The chain's CDR3 is CSVQGVGANVLTF. In DNA form, the CDR3 reads TGCAGCGTTCAGGGCGTCGGGGCCAACGTCCTGACTTTC.